The next 8 T cell receptor beta chains were all read from a single sample in a study of T cells after yellow fever vaccination. Each CDR3 protein gets one entry after TCRdb re-called the 5' RACE reads with MiXCR. The sample has 280,000 or so distinct CDR3 sequences, 7.5% to 9% seen once. This material consisted of CD4+ T cells sorted from PBMCs, taken 5 days after the yellow fever booster vaccination. All receptors come from a man aged 18 to 29 who received the YFV17D yellow fever vaccine.

In its sample, this clonotype was seen a few times. The V gene is TRBV7-9, the J gene TRBJ2-7; D tentatively reads TRBD1 or TRBD2 (5 bases each). The CDR3 is 14 amino acids. Trimming cost V 5 bases and J 6 bases, with 17 bases left between them. CDR1 and CDR2 from the germline V gene are SEHNR and FQNEAQ (reference sequence). CDR3 sequence: CASSAAYGAGEQYV. CDR3 bases: TGTGCCAGCAGCGCTGCCTATGGGGCGGGCGAGCAGTACGTC.

The chain uses TRBV6-2 or TRBV6-3 and TRBJ1-4, with 10 bases lining up with TRBD1. The V gene end was trimmed by 5 bases and the J gene end by 8 bases; junction bases not matched to a gene: 11. CDR1 and CDR2 from the germline V gene are MNHEY and SVGEGT. The CDR3 has 16 residues. The CDR3 nucleotides read TGTGCCAGCAGTCGCGCAGGGGGACAGGGGTACGAAAAACTGTTTTTT. This codes for CASSRAGGQGYEKLFF.

The chain couples TRBV5-1 to TRBJ2-7; 8 bases map to TRBD1. V lost 2 bases and J lost 0; bases outside the gene matches: 4. This CDR3 has 15 residues. In germline, CDR1 is SGHRS, CDR2 YFSETQ. CDR3 coding DNA: TGCGCCAGCAGCTTCCACAGGGGGATCTCCTACGAGCAGTACGTC. This codes for CASSFHRGISYEQYV.

This clonotype has at least ten counts. J is TRBJ2-3 and V is TRBV4-1, with 12 bases identical to TRBD2. Germline-derived CDR1 and CDR2 are MGHRA and YSYEKL. This CDR3 is 17 amino acids long. Losses at the gene ends were 1 base for V and 0 bases for J; bases not matched to a gene: 2. For the CDR3, the DNA is TGCGCCAGCAGCCAAGGACTAGCGGGGGCTAGCACAGATACGCAGTATTTT. Translation: CASSQGLAGASTDTQYF.

The chain links TRBV4-1 to TRBJ2-5; 8 bases are a match to TRBD1. There are 14 residues in the CDR3. Trimming cost V 2 bases and J 3 bases; bases outside gene matches: 2. CDR1 is MGHRA, CDR2 YSYEKL, per germline. CDR3 in amino acids: CASSQSDREETQYF. The CDR3, as DNA: TGCGCCAGCAGCCAATCGGACAGGGAAGAGACCCAGTACTTC.

This clonotype was detected only a few times. The J gene is TRBJ2-3, the V gene TRBV9; the match to TRBD2 covers 8 bases. V lost 0 bases, J lost 6 bases, and 6 bases stayed unmatched. Per germline, CDR1 SGDLS and CDR2 YYNGEE. The length of the CDR3 is 15 residues. The CDR3 loop reads CASSVDAGGWDTQYF. CDR3 nucleotide sequence: TGTGCCAGCAGCGTAGATGCGGGGGGCTGGGATACGCAGTATTTT.

Many counts were recorded for this clonotype. V usage is TRBV29-1 and J usage is TRBJ1-5; a weak D match, TRBD1 (5 bases). CDR1 is SQVTM and CDR2 is ANQGSEA in the germline V gene. This CDR3 is built from 12 residues. V was shortened by 3 bases and J by 3 bases, with 6 bases between the two germline ends. CDR3: CSVDRDNQPQHF. CDR3 DNA: TGCAGCGTTGACAGGGACAATCAGCCCCAGCATTTT.

This clonotype came up a few times. V usage is TRBV29-1 and J usage is TRBJ1-1; D uncertain. From germline, CDR1 is SQVTM and CDR2 ANQGSEA. The length of the CDR3 is 13 residues. V lost 4 bases and J 0 bases, leaving 9 bases between the germline ends. CDR3 nucleotide sequence: TGCAGCGTTGCGGGAAACATGAACACTGAAGCTTTCTTT. Residues: CSVAGNMNTEAFF.